The 18 T cell receptor beta chains listed next were all sequenced from one sample in a study of blood T cell repertoires in COVID-19 (dated by TCRdb to about 2020). Libraries were built with the immunoSEQ multiplex PCR assay. TCRdb carries this immuneACCESS record with in-frame sequences only. Its versions omit some clonotypes, under half of them owing to an unresolved V gene in the studies checked, with the rest unexplained. The sample table holds around 170,000 clones, of which roughly 87% were seen once. The ten largest clones take up over 7% of the sample. Material for sequencing was PBMCs or T cells enriched from blood (not recorded which). Receptors were obtained from a woman aged 50 to 60 who had recovered from COVID-19.

V usage is TRBV6-2 or TRBV6-3 and J usage is TRBJ2-7; the match to TRBD2 covers 11 bases. V dropped 6 bases and J dropped 5; count of bases not matched to a gene: 15. Germline loops: CDR1 MNHEY, CDR2 SVGEGT. The CDR3 runs 17 residues. The CDR3 DNA is TGTGCCAGCAGCCCCGGGTGGAGTAGCGGGAGGGCTGACGAGCAGTACTTC. Translated, it gives CASSPGWSSGRADEQYF.

The chain couples TRBV28 to TRBJ2-5; 8 bases align to TRBD1. This CDR3 is 14 amino acids long. Germline V gene data show CDR1 as MDHEN and CDR2 as SYDVKM. V lost 4 bases to trimming and J lost 2 bases; unmatched junction nucleotides: 3. The CDR3 reads CASSYGQGQETQYF. CDR3 bases: TGTGCCAGCAGTTACGGACAGGGACAAGAGACCCAGTACTTC.

The gene calls are TRBV24-1 and TRBJ2-3, with TRBD1 matching over 7 bases. The CDR3 runs 17 residues. V lost 3 bases and J lost 1; bases outside the gene matches: 9. The germline CDR1 and CDR2 sequences are KGHDR and SFDVKD. The CDR3 nucleotides read TGTGCCACCAGTGATCAAAAGACAGGGCGACGCACAGATACGCAGTATTTT. Protein: CATSDQKTGRRTDTQYF.

This rearrangement joins TRBV6-5 to TRBJ2-7; TRBD1 is a possible D gene (8 bases). The CDR3 has 15 amino acids. The V gene's germline CDR1 is MNHEY and CDR2 SVGAGI. Trimming pared 7 bases from V and 0 bases from J, leaving 16 bases between. The CDR3 sequence is CASNQQGGPSYEQYF. As DNA, the CDR3 is TGTGCCAGCAATCAACAGGGGGGGCCCTCCTACGAGCAGTACTTC.

J is TRBJ2-4 and V is TRBV5-6, with D uncertain. Germline V gene data show CDR1 as SGHDT and CDR2 as YYEEEE. Trimming left V 2 bases short and J 0 bases short, with 6 bases between. The CDR3 covers 14 residues. CDR3 nucleotide sequence: TGTGCCAGCAGCTTCTCTTTAGCCAAAAACATTCAGTACTTC. This sequence encodes CASSFSLAKNIQYF.

This clone was detected once. The CDR3 sequence is CASSPRTGEAYNEQFF. The CDR3 DNA reads as TGTGCCAGCAGTCCGCGGACAGGGGAGGCCTACAATGAGCAGTTCTTC. The rearrangement joins TRBV28 to TRBJ2-1; 9 positions agree with TRBD1. The ends lost 5 bases at V and 2 bases at J; junction bases unmatched: 7. This CDR3 is 16 amino acids long. The germline V gene encodes CDR1 MDHEN and CDR2 SYDVKM.

The chain recombines TRBV29-1 with TRBJ2-3; tentative D call: TRBD2 (5 bases). Germline assignment: CDR1 SQVTM and CDR2 ANQGSEA. Trimming stripped 5 bases from V and 0 bases from J, with 18 bases between. The CDR3 runs to 16 residues. The CDR3 DNA follows: TGCAGCGTTACCCTCGGGATGGCGTCTAGCACAGATACGCAGTATTTT. Its translation: CSVTLGMASSTDTQYF.

The chain links TRBV5-1 to TRBJ2-7; maybe TRBD2 (5 bases). Trimming left V 0 bases short and J 7 bases short, with 23 bases between. The germline V gene encodes CDR1 SGHRS and CDR2 YFSETQ. The CDR3 covers 17 residues. The CDR3 nucleotides are TGCGCCAGCAGCTTGGCCAAGTCTAGCACTCAGCCTTTGGAGCAGTACTTC. It encodes CASSLAKSSTQPLEQYF.

V is TRBV27 and J is TRBJ1-2; TRBD1 aligns across 8 bases. The CDR3 is 14 residues long. The trim removed 5 bases at V and 0 bases at J, leaving 2 bases unmatched. Germline loops: CDR1 MNHEY, CDR2 SMNVEV (reference sequence). CDR3 protein: CASSPDRANYGYTF. The CDR3 coding sequence is TGTGCCAGCAGTCCGGACAGGGCTAACTATGGCTACACCTTC.

This clone was seen a few times. The chain links TRBV28 to TRBJ1-1; a weak D match, TRBD1 (6 bases). Between the trimmed V and J ends, which lost 5 bases and 0 bases, there was a span of 10 bases. The germline CDR1 and CDR2 sequences are MDHEN and SYDVKM. The CDR3 spans 14 residues. Here the CDR3 reads CASSNHRVNTEAFF. Written as DNA, the CDR3 is TGTGCCAGCAGTAATCACAGGGTGAACACTGAAGCTTTCTTT.

The CDR3: CASSPRTEGSYEQYF. The CDR3 region has the DNA TGTGCCAGCTCACCACGTACAGAGGGCAGCTACGAGCAGTACTTC. The genes are TRBV18 and TRBJ2-7; D might be TRBD2 (5 bases). Trimming removed 1 base from V and 3 bases from J, with 13 bases in between. The V gene's germline CDR1 is KGHSH and CDR2 LQKENI. This CDR3 is built from 15 residues.

This sequence joins TRBV7-8 and TRBJ2-3, with 13 bases matching TRBD2. The V gene end was trimmed by 4 bases and the J gene end by 7 bases; junction bases not matched to a gene: 23. This CDR3 has 21 amino acids. Germline CDR1 and CDR2: SGHVS and FQNEAQ. This CDR3 reads CASSYYRTSGRAKTLSNTQYF. CDR3 nucleotide sequence: TGTGCCAGCAGCTACTACCGAACTAGCGGGAGGGCTAAAACTCTCTCAAATACGCAGTATTTT.

The chain combines TRBV11-2 with TRBJ2-2; D is uncertain. In germline, CDR1 is SGHAT, CDR2 FQNNGV. The CDR3 loop spans 15 amino acids. The V gene lost 3 bases and the J gene lost 1 base, with 9 bases spanning the gap. CDR3 in amino acids: CASSLRPLNTGELFF. For the CDR3, the DNA is TGTGCCAGCAGCTTGCGCCCTTTGAACACCGGGGAGCTGTTTTTT.

The chain employs TRBV6-5 and TRBJ2-1, with D tentatively TRBD1 (5 bases). The V end lost 9 bases, the J end lost 3 bases, and 18 bases lay between the germline ends. The CDR3 has 15 residues. CDR1 and CDR2 (germline): MNHEY, SVGAGI. The CDR3 reads CARHLGVRSYNEQFF. In DNA, the CDR3 is TGTGCCAGGCACTTAGGGGTGAGGAGCTACAATGAGCAGTTCTTC.

The gene calls are TRBV11-3 and TRBJ2-1; a weak D match, TRBD2 (6 bases). Trimming shortened V by 1 base and J by 3 bases, and 10 bases separated the two germline ends. CDR1 is SGHNT and CDR2 is YENEEA in the germline V gene. The CDR3 is made up of 15 amino acids. CDR3 region: CASSLAGGNYNEQFF. The CDR3 nucleotides read TGTGCCAGCAGCTTAGCGGGCGGGAACTACAATGAGCAGTTCTTC.

The chain joins TRBV3-1 (or the pseudogene TRBV3-2) to TRBJ2-7; TRBD2 matches at 14 bases. The CDR3 consists of 15 residues. V shed 4 bases and J 4 bases; nucleotides not matched to a gene: 3. Germline CDR1 LGHDT, CDR2 YNNKEL (reference sequence). The CDR3 spells CASSPGTSGSYEQYF. DNA for the CDR3: TGTGCCAGCAGCCCGGGGACTAGCGGGAGTTACGAGCAGTACTTC.

J is TRBJ1-5 and V is TRBV19, with TRBD1 as a possible D gene (6 bases). This CDR3 contains 16 residues. Trimming cost V 2 bases and J 5 bases, with 16 bases left between them. Germline CDR1 is LNHDA and CDR2 is SQIVND (reference sequence). CDR3 amino acids: CASSIMAGGVDQPQHF. Written as DNA, the CDR3 is TGTGCCAGTAGTATAATGGCGGGGGGCGTCGATCAGCCCCAGCATTTT.

The chain joins TRBV5-1 to TRBJ2-6; 9 bases are a match to TRBD2. The CDR3 is 17 amino acids. The junction had 7 bases not matched to a gene; V was cut back by 6 bases and J by 0 bases. From germline, CDR1 is SGHRS and CDR2 YFSETQ. CDR3 protein: CASTRLADSSGANVLTF. The CDR3 DNA follows: TGCGCCAGCACCCGACTAGCGGATTCCTCTGGGGCCAACGTCCTGACTTTC.